Below are 30 T cell receptor beta chains sequenced from a single sample in a study of molecular identifiers for immune sequencing clone quantification. TCRdb fed the PCR reads into MiXCR, producing one record per CDR3 protein. The repertoire has more than 50,000 distinct CDR3 sequences, around a fifth of them found once; the top ten carry about 1.5%. Specimen: naive CD8+ T cells from blood, with Jurkat cell RNA spiked in. Indicated subset: FACS-sorted CD8+CD4-CCR7+CD45RA+ naive T cells. These receptor sequences come from a human donor in good health. Some libraries in this study had Jurkat cell RNA spiked in.

A remark on this clonotype: A much more abundant neighbour one base away suggests this may be a read error. This rearrangement joins TRBV7-9 to TRBJ1-1; D is undetermined. Germline V CDR1 and CDR2: SEHNR, FQNEAQ (reference sequence). The CDR3 spans 13 residues. The CDR3 reads CASSATMNTESFF. CDR3 nucleotides: TGTGCCAGCAGCGCTACGATGAACACTGAATCTTTCTTT.

In regard to this clonotype: Possible read error: a much larger clone is one base away. The chain employs TRBV11-3 and TRBJ2-1, with 7 positions matching TRBD2. The CDR3 length is 16 residues. Per the germline V gene, CDR1 is SGHNT and CDR2 is YENEEA. Written as DNA, the CDR3 is TGTGCCAGCAGCTTAGAAGCGGGAAACCCCTACAATGAGCAGTTATTC. Amino acid sequence: CASSLEAGNPYNEQLF.

This clonotype turned up a few times. The chain is built from TRBV19 and TRBJ1-5; D is undetermined. The CDR3 is made up of 12 amino acids. Germline V gene data show CDR1 as LNHDA and CDR2 as SQIVND (reference sequence). Trimming removed 6 bases at V and 3 bases at J, with 6 bases between. The CDR3, as DNA: TGTGCCAGTAGGCAGTCCAATCAGCCCCAGCATTTT. Residues: CASRQSNQPQHF.

This clonotype has at least ten counts. The chain carries TRBV27 and TRBJ2-7, with 13 nucleotides matching TRBD2. The V gene's germline CDR1 is MNHEY and CDR2 SMNVEV (reference sequence). The CDR3 is made up of 17 amino acids. V shed 1 base and J 5 bases; nucleotides not matched to a gene: 8. CDR3 DNA: TGTGCCAGCAGTTTATGGACTAGCGGGAGCCCTGGGGACGAGCAGTACTTC. Protein: CASSLWTSGSPGDEQYF.

This clonotype showed up many times. This chain connects TRBV3-1 to TRBJ2-5; 12 bases are a match to TRBD1. V lost 4 bases and J lost 5; bases outside the gene matches: 5. From germline, CDR1 is LGHDT and CDR2 YNNKEL (reference sequence). This CDR3 has 15 residues. The CDR3, as DNA: TGTGCCAGCAGCCTACAGGGACAGGGGGCTGAGACCCAGTACTTC. This codes for CASSLQGQGAETQYF.

This clonotype has at least ten counts. The chain combines TRBV19 with TRBJ2-1; D may be TRBD2 (5 bases). Trimming shortened V by 3 bases and J by 2 bases, and 11 bases separated the two germline ends. CDR1 is LNHDA, CDR2 SQIVND, per germline (reference sequence). This CDR3 comprises 15 residues. Written as DNA, the CDR3 is TGTGCCAGTAGTATGGTGGGAGCAGCCTACAATGAGCAGTTCTTC. Protein: CASSMVGAAYNEQFF.

On this clonotype itself: Given a much more abundant clone one base away, this may be a read error. The chain employs TRBV29-1 and TRBJ2-7; 7 bases fit TRBD2. The CDR3 loop spans 13 amino acids. CDR1 is SQVTM, CDR2 ANQGSEA, per germline. Trimming removed 5 bases from V and 2 bases from J; junction bases left unmatched: 6. CDR3 loop: CSVMLAVTYEQYF. The DNA of the CDR3 is TGCAGCGTTATGCTAGCGGTTACCTACGAGCAGTACTTC.

In this sample, this clonotype turned up many times. This chain joins TRBV20-1 and TRBJ1-1; D gene uncertain. Trimming removed 6 bases at V and 4 bases at J, with 18 bases between. The CDR3 length is 14 residues. Germline V lookup: CDR1 DFQATT, CDR2 SNEGSKA (reference sequence). The CDR3 is CSAEGFSPGTEAFF. In DNA, the CDR3 is TGCAGTGCAGAGGGTTTTTCCCCGGGCACTGAAGCTTTCTTT.

This clonotype was recorded a few times. The V call is TRBV12-3 or TRBV12-4, the J call TRBJ2-7, with unresolved D. The V gene lost 5 bases and the J gene lost 9 bases, with 23 bases spanning the gap. This CDR3 spans 15 amino acids. The DNA for the CDR3 is TGTGCCAGCAGTATACTCCACGGACCGCCTGACGGGCAGTACTTC. Residues: CASSILHGPPDGQYF.

This CDR3 is CASEGGGYTF. The CDR3 DNA sequence: TGTGCCAGTGAGGGGGGTGGCTACACCTTC. The genes are TRBV7-9 and TRBJ1-2; D perhaps matches TRBD1 (6 bases). The CDR3 contains 10 residues. The germline CDR1 and CDR2 sequences are SEHNR and FQNEAQ (reference sequence). Trimming stripped 9 bases from V and 7 bases from J, with 9 bases between.

This clonotype showed up just a few times. The genes are TRBV11-3 and TRBJ2-2; 10 nucleotides line up with TRBD2. This CDR3 has 17 amino acids. J gave up 4 bases and V 5 bases, and 10 bases lay outside the gene matches. The germline V gene encodes CDR1 SGHNT and CDR2 YENEEA. The chain's CDR3 is CASSPSRLAGFTGELFF. CDR3 coding DNA: TGTGCCAGCAGCCCGTCACGACTAGCGGGCTTCACCGGGGAGCTGTTTTTT.

As for this clonotype: A junction boundary mismatches the germline segment, possibly from a read error. The chain has TRBV4-3 and TRBJ2-1; D possibly corresponds to TRBD2 (5 bases). This CDR3 contains 18 residues. CDR1 LGHNA and CDR2 YSLEER come from the germline V gene. CDR3 coding DNA: TGCGCCGGCAGCCAAGTGGTCGCCGAAGACTATACCTACAATGAGCAGTTCTTC. Translated, it gives CAGSQVVAEDYTYNEQFF.

There are many counts of this clonotype. The chain uses TRBV20-1 and TRBJ2-1, with a weak D call TRBD1 (7 bases). The CDR3 loop spans 15 amino acids. V was cut by 5 bases and J by 0 bases, with 14 bases left in between. Germline V gene data show CDR1 as DFQATT and CDR2 as SNEGSKA (reference sequence). The CDR3 protein is CSASIQGGSYNEQFF. CDR3 DNA: TGCAGTGCTTCTATTCAGGGGGGCTCCTACAATGAGCAGTTCTTC.

This clonotype has a handful of counts. V is TRBV10-3 and J is TRBJ1-2, with TRBD1 matching over 9 bases. From germline, CDR1 is ENHRY and CDR2 SYGVKD. V trimming: 10 bases; J trimming: 4 bases; junction bases outside the gene matches: 13. The CDR3 extends over 15 amino acids. The CDR3: CATETGGDAGYGYTF. CDR3 sequence (DNA): TGTGCCACGGAGACAGGGGGTGATGCGGGCTATGGCTACACCTTC.

This clonotype was observed a few times. The genes are TRBV12-3 or TRBV12-4 and TRBJ2-7, with D perhaps assigned TRBD1 or TRBD2 (5 bases each). Trimming took 6 bases from V and 6 from J, leaving 15 bases between them. This CDR3 spans 13 amino acids. CDR3 DNA: TGTGCCAGCAGCCCGAGGGCCAGGGTCGAGCAGTACTTC. Residues: CASSPRARVEQYF.

Worth noting for this clonotype: At one of its ends the junction is not consistent with the germline gene, which may arise from a read error. V and J are TRBV6-5 and TRBJ2-1, with 12 bases lining up with TRBD2. The germline V gene encodes CDR1 MNHEY and CDR2 SVGAGI. The CDR3 runs to 19 residues. This chain's CDR3 is CASSDWTSGIPRSHNEQFF. CDR3 DNA sequence: TGTGCCAGCAGTGATTGGACTAGCGGGATTCCCCGCTCCCACAATGAGCAGTTCTTC.

Ten or more counts support this clonotype. In nucleotides, the CDR3 is TGCGCCAGCAGCCGTGAGGAGACTTGGGGCACAGATACGCAGTATTTT. This codes for CASSREETWGTDTQYF. The chain has TRBV5-1 and TRBJ2-3, with D unclear. The CDR3 totals 16 residues. In germline, CDR1 is SGHRS, CDR2 YFSETQ. The germline V and J ends were trimmed by 4 bases and 1 base, with 16 bases remaining between them.

This clonotype was detected ten times or more. This chain links TRBV5-6 with TRBJ2-7; the D is unclear. V lost 3 bases and J 5 bases, leaving 24 bases between the germline ends. Germline V lookup: CDR1 SGHDT, CDR2 YYEEEE. This CDR3 has 17 residues. The CDR3 DNA follows: TGTGCCAGCAGCTCGACCCGAGGCCGGGCCCCAGCAAACGAGCAGTACTTC. Residues: CASSSTRGRAPANEQYF.

This clonotype showed up just a few times. This chain connects TRBV12-3 or TRBV12-4 to TRBJ2-5; the match to TRBD2 covers 11 bases. Trimming took 5 bases from V and 0 from J; bases not matched to a gene: 20. The CDR3 covers 21 residues. In nucleotides, the CDR3 is TGTGCCAGCAGTCCCGAGGGTATATTGGGACTAGCGGCCGACCACCAAGAGACCCAGTACTTC. Protein product: CASSPEGILGLAADHQETQYF.

This clonotype occurred many times. The CDR3 sequence is CASSTNRRTEAFF. DNA for the CDR3: TGTGCCAGCAGTACAAACAGGAGGACTGAAGCTTTCTTT. This chain links TRBV28 with TRBJ1-1; the D gene is possibly TRBD1 (5 bases). CDR3 size: 13 residues. Deletions cut 5 bases from V and 5 bases from J, with 12 bases between. Germline CDR1 MDHEN, CDR2 SYDVKM.

The sample holds many counts of this clonotype. The genes are TRBV7-3 and TRBJ2-5; 8 bases are a match to TRBD2. The germline V gene encodes CDR1 SGHTA and CDR2 FQGTGA. The trim removed 2 bases at V and 2 bases at J, leaving 4 bases unmatched. This CDR3 spans 15 amino acids. DNA for the CDR3: TGTGCCAGCAGCTTAGGGACTAGTATTCAAGAGACCCAGTACTTC. It specifies CASSLGTSIQETQYF.

Turning to this clonotype: Just one base apart from a much larger clone, this may be a read error. This chain uses TRBV4-1 with TRBJ2-7; D is undetermined. The V gene's germline CDR1 is MGHRA and CDR2 YSYEKL. The CDR3 consists of 13 residues. The CDR3 sequence is CASSPQVYYKQYF. CDR3 DNA sequence: TGCGCCAGCAGCCCTCAGGTTTACTACAAGCAGTACTTC.

With regard to this clonotype: Being one base from a much bigger clone, this may be a read error. Here the CDR3 omits its conserved ending phenylalanine or tryptophan, so a read error is the likely source. The chain links TRBV18 to TRBJ2-7; D might be TRBD2 (5 bases). The V gene lost 2 bases and the J gene lost 6 bases, with 14 bases spanning the gap. The length of the CDR3 is 14 residues. Germline V gene sequence: CDR1 KGHSH, CDR2 LQKENI. The CDR3, as DNA: TGTGCCAGCTCACCAACATGGACTGGGCTCGAGCAGTACCTC. This sequence encodes CASSPTWTGLEQYL.

The chain has TRBV12-3 or TRBV12-4 and TRBJ2-7; possibly TRBD1 or TRBD2 for D (5 bases each). Trimming cost V 6 bases and J 2 bases, with 17 bases left between them. This CDR3 contains 15 residues. The CDR3 is CASRPQTGAPYEQYF. The CDR3, as DNA: TGTGCCAGCAGACCCCAGACCGGGGCCCCCTACGAGCAGTACTTC.

This clonotype was recorded a few times. The rearrangement uses TRBV12-3 or TRBV12-4 and TRBJ2-3, with no clear D. V shed 3 bases and J shed 4 bases, with 8 bases lying between them. The CDR3 is 13 residues long. The CDR3 is CASSLEAPDTQYF. CDR3 DNA: TGTGCCAGCAGTTTGGAAGCACCAGATACGCAGTATTTT.

This clonotype was counted ten times or more. CDR3 in DNA: TGTGCCATCCGCAACCCTGCTCAAACGGGTGAGCAGTACTTC. This gives the protein CAIRNPAQTGEQYF. This chain joins TRBV10-3 and TRBJ2-7; D ambiguous. Trimming took 8 bases from V and 7 from J, leaving 21 bases between them. The CDR3 covers 14 residues. Germline lookup yields CDR1 ENHRY and CDR2 SYGVKD.

This clonotype has a count of ten or more. The chain uses TRBV29-1 and TRBJ2-2, with 8 positions matching TRBD2. The CDR3 extends over 14 amino acids. Germline CDR1 and CDR2: SQVTM and ANQGSEA. The V and J ends lost 7 bases and 7 bases, in that order; junction bases with no gene match: 11. CDR3 sequence: CSALGTSGGGELFF. Written as DNA, the CDR3 is TGCAGCGCCCTAGGCACTAGCGGAGGCGGGGAGCTGTTTTTT.

This clonotype was found many times. The chain links TRBV2 to TRBJ1-4, with D unresolved. V was clipped by 9 bases and J by 4 bases, with 15 bases between them. Germline values: CDR1 SNHLY, CDR2 FYNNEI. This CDR3 has 14 amino acids. The CDR3 DNA is TGTGCCAGTAGGACTGGGCCGATTAATGAAAAACTGTTTTTT. Its protein is CASRTGPINEKLFF.

This clonotype was seen many times. The J gene is TRBJ2-7, the V gene TRBV7-9, with 7 bases lining up with TRBD2. The CDR3 loop spans 17 amino acids. The germline V gene encodes CDR1 SEHNR and CDR2 FQNEAQ (reference sequence). The junction had 13 bases not matched to a gene; V was cut back by 3 bases and J by 2 bases. The CDR3, as DNA: TGTGCCAGCAGCTTCTTTCCCCGACTAGCCGGAACCTACGAGCAGTACTTC. It translates to CASSFFPRLAGTYEQYF.

Turning to this clonotype: A much larger clone differs by one base, so this may be a read error. The chain joins TRBV7-9 to TRBJ2-7, with 7 bases aligning to TRBD1. Germline CDR1 is SEHNR and CDR2 is FQNEAQ (reference sequence). The CDR3 is 13 residues long. The CDR3 bases are TGTGCCAGCAGCCCATGGGACAGCTACGAGCAGCACTTC. Encoded protein: CASSPWDSYEQHF. Supplemented by reference TRBV7-9 and TRBJ2-7, the full variable domain reads DTGVSQNPRHKITKRGQNVTFRCDPISEHNRLYWYRQTLGQGPEFLTYFQNEAQLEKSRLLSDRFSAERPKGSFSTLEIQRTEQGDSAMYLCASSPWDSYEQHFGPGTRLTVT.